This record looks at one T cell receptor beta chain sequence and its context. The antigen is unknown. CDR3 size: 12 residues. Germline values: CDR1 LNHDA, CDR2 SQIVND (reference sequence). V was trimmed by 5 bases and J by 3 bases, leaving 7 bases between them. This record comes from a study of cytomegalovirus exposure and HLA in healthy donors. The PCR made use of 60 Vbeta and 13 Jbeta primers. Only in-frame clones appear in the TCRdb table, and some are missing; sequencing was by immunoSEQ multiplex PCR. The table includes 130,000 or so clones, around three fifths detected once. Study-wide results and caveats: Prior analysis indicated that the majority of TCR beta V segments exhibited productivity approximately 90% or approximately 30% of the time. Association of a missense DCLRE1C variant with TCR beta V- and J-gene trimming was reported in a later analysis. In most subjects, TCR beta sequences reportedly gave accurate predictions of HLA-A and HLA-B alleles. As was reported, the classifier diagnosed cytomegalovirus status with high specificity and sensitivity.

V usage is TRBV19 and J usage is TRBJ1-2; D gene uncertain. The TCR originated in a male donor in good health and CMV-seronegative. The specimen was PBMCs. This CDR3 is CASSFGDYGYTF. The CDR3 coding sequence is TGTGCCAGTAGTTTCGGGGACTATGGCTACACCTTC. Combining the CDR3 with reference TRBV19 and TRBJ1-2 gives the whole variable domain DGGITQSPKYLFRKEGQNVTLSCEQNLNHDAMYWYRQDPGQGLRLIYYSQIVNDFQKGDIAEGYSVSREKKESFPLTVTSAQKNPTAFYLCASSFGDYGYTFGSGTRLTVV.